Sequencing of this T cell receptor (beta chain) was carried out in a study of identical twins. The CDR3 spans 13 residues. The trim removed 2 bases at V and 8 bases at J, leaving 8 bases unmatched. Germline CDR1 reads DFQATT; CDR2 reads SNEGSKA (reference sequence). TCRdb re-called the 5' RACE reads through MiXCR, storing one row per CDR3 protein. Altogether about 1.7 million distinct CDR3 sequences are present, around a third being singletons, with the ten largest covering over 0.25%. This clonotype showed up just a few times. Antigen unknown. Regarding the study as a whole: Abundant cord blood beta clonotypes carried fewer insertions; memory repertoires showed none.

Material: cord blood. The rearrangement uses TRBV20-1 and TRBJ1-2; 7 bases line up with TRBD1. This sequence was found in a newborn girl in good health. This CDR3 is CSARTQGEGGYTF. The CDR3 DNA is TGCAGTGCTAGAACGCAGGGGGAAGGGGGCTACACCTTC.